The T cell receptor beta chain under discussion was sequenced for a study of CD8 T cells in ankylosing spondylitis. General observations from the study: Among TCR beta sequences, a motif of several highly homologous variants appeared characteristic of ankylosing spondylitis blood.

This clonotype turned up a few times. The antigen remains unidentified. MiXCR, run by TCRdb on the 5' RACE reads, gives a single entry per CDR3 protein. Among 750,000 to 850,000 distinct CDR3 sequences listed, 12% were seen once. This receptor was obtained from a male donor with ankylosing spondylitis. The sequencing input was blood, either unsorted or a sorted T cell fraction (not recorded which).

CDR3 sequence reads: CASSSRDGYNQPQHF. For the CDR3, the DNA is TGTGCCAGTAGTTCCCGGGACGGTTATAATCAGCCCCAGCATTTT. The chain recombines TRBV19 with TRBJ1-5; perhaps TRBD1 as D (5 bases). V shed 5 bases and J shed 4 bases, with 15 bases lying between them. This CDR3 is built from 15 residues. Germline V CDR1 and CDR2: LNHDA, SQIVND (reference sequence). The variable domain in full, with the rest retrieved from reference TRBV19 and TRBJ1-5, is DGGITQSPKYLFRKEGQNVTLSCEQNLNHDAMYWYRQDPGQGLRLIYYSQIVNDFQKGDIAEGYSVSREKKESFPLTVTSAQKNPTAFYLCASSSRDGYNQPQHFGDGTRLSIL.